The 13 T cell receptor beta chains in this list originate from one sample, sequenced in a study of early T cells in non-severe SARS-CoV-2 infection. TCRdb analysed the 5' RACE reads with MiXCR anew, one entry per CDR3 protein. The sample yields some 39,000 distinct CDR3 sequences, nearly 7.5% seen once. The sample consisted of whole blood. The source of these receptors is an adult who was a healthcare worker with PCR-confirmed SARS-CoV-2 infection or an uninfected control (not recorded which).

There are many counts of this clonotype. The chain recombines TRBV5-1 with TRBJ2-1; D uncertain. V was clipped by 4 bases and J by 0 bases, with 14 bases between them. Per the germline V gene, CDR1 is SGHRS and CDR2 is YFSETQ. This CDR3 has 16 amino acids. CDR3 region: CASSPFSSHSYNEQFF. The CDR3 DNA sequence: TGCGCCAGCAGCCCCTTCTCCTCCCACTCCTACAATGAGCAGTTCTTC.

This clonotype was counted between two and nine times. The chain carries TRBV12-3 or TRBV12-4 and TRBJ1-1, with 10 bases lining up with TRBD1. V gave up 6 bases and J gave up 1 base; unmatched junction bases: 8. CDR3 length: 16 amino acids. Here the CDR3 DNA reads TGTGCCAGCAGCCCCGACAGGGGGCCCGGGAACACTGAAGCTTTCTTT. Protein product: CASSPDRGPGNTEAFF.

This clonotype has at least ten counts. J is TRBJ2-5 and V is TRBV20-1; 10 bases are a match to TRBD2. The CDR3 contains 15 residues. The ends lost 0 bases at V and 9 bases at J; junction bases unmatched: 10. Looked up from germline, CDR1 is DFQATT and CDR2 is SNEGSKA (reference sequence). CDR3 nucleotide sequence: TGCAGTGCTAGAGATCGCAGGCTAGCGGGGGACGCCCAGTACTTC. It specifies CSARDRRLAGDAQYF.

This clonotype was counted many times. This sequence joins TRBV5-5 and TRBJ1-3; TRBD1 aligns across 10 bases. V lost 1 base to trimming and J lost 4 bases; unmatched junction nucleotides: 11. The CDR3 extends over 18 amino acids. Germline values: CDR1 SGHKS, CDR2 YYEKEE (reference sequence). CDR3: CASSLRDRGSFYGNTIYF. CDR3 in DNA: TGTGCCAGCAGCTTGCGGGACAGGGGATCCTTTTACGGAAACACCATATATTTT. The full variable domain, completed using reference TRBV5-5 and TRBJ1-3, is DAGVTQSPTHLIKTRGQQVTLRCSPISGHKSVSWYQQVLGQGPQFIFQYYEKEERGRGNFPDRFSARQFPNYSSELNVNALLLGDSALYLCASSLRDRGSFYGNTIYFGEGSWLTVV.

Ten or more counts support this clonotype. V is TRBV7-2 and J is TRBJ2-1; D is undetermined. Germline CDR1 is SGHTA and CDR2 is FQGNSA. CDR3 length: 15 residues. Trimming took 5 bases from V and 0 from J, leaving 11 bases between them. CDR3 sequence (DNA): TGTGCCAGCAGCCCCCATATAAGCTCCTACAATGAGCAGTTCTTC. It codes for CASSPHISSYNEQFF.

This clonotype occurred a few times. The rearrangement uses TRBV20-1 and TRBJ2-1; tentative D call: TRBD2 (6 bases). The germline V and J ends were trimmed by 3 bases and 6 bases, with 9 bases remaining between them. Germline values: CDR1 DFQATT, CDR2 SNEGSKA (reference sequence). The CDR3 consists of 12 residues. The CDR3 DNA reads TGCAGTGCTAGCCGTAGCGGCAATGAGCAGTTCTTC. As protein: CSASRSGNEQFF.

This clonotype has at least ten counts. J is TRBJ1-2 and V is TRBV16; no clear D. There are 15 residues in the CDR3. V lost 3 bases, J lost 6 bases, and 17 bases lay in between. From germline, CDR1 is KGHSY and CDR2 FQNENV. CDR3 sequence: CASSHDNPVFNGYTF. For the CDR3, the DNA is TGTGCCAGCAGCCACGATAACCCAGTATTTAATGGCTACACCTTC.

The rearrangement joins TRBV4-2 to TRBJ1-1, with D uncertain. The CDR3 has 11 amino acids. Trimming removed 1 base from V and 5 bases from J, with 2 bases in between. Germline CDR1 reads LGHNA; CDR2 reads YNFKEQ. The CDR3 sequence is CASSQGTEAFF. The CDR3 coding sequence is TGTGCCAGCAGCCAAGGGACTGAAGCTTTCTTT.

The J gene is TRBJ1-5, the V gene TRBV12-3 or TRBV12-4; the match to TRBD1 covers 10 bases. Germline trimming cut 1 base from V and 3 bases from J; bases unmatched to any gene: 6. The CDR3 length is 17 residues. The CDR3 protein is CASSLGGGTGVNQPQHF. Here the CDR3 DNA reads TGTGCCAGCAGTTTAGGGGGAGGGACAGGGGTCAATCAGCCCCAGCATTTT.

There are a few counts of this clonotype. The chain links TRBV6-1 to TRBJ1-2; D ambiguous. In germline, CDR1 is MNHNS, CDR2 SASEGT. This CDR3 is built from 13 residues. V was cut by 3 bases and J by 4 bases, with 9 bases left in between. CDR3 sequence reads: CASSDQVSYGYTF. As DNA, the CDR3 is TGTGCCAGCAGTGACCAGGTTAGCTATGGCTACACCTTC.

This clonotype was picked up many times. This rearrangement joins TRBV10-2 to TRBJ1-1; the D is unclear. In germline, CDR1 is WSHSY, CDR2 SAAADI. CDR3 length: 14 amino acids. Deletions cut 4 bases from V and 7 bases from J, with 16 bases between. The DNA of the CDR3 is TGCGCCAGCAGTGGCTCTCCTACGTGGGTTGAAGCTTTCTTT. It translates to CASSGSPTWVEAFF.

The rearrangement uses TRBV7-9 and TRBJ1-6, with a tentative D call TRBD1 (6 bases). Germline lookup yields CDR1 SEHNR and CDR2 FQNEAQ (reference sequence). V was shortened by 8 bases and J by 0 bases, with 11 bases between the two germline ends. This CDR3 is 15 amino acids long. The chain's CDR3 is CASADRSSYNSPLHF. CDR3 DNA sequence: TGTGCCAGCGCCGACAGGAGCTCCTATAATTCACCCCTCCACTTT.

The chain combines TRBV6-5 with TRBJ1-6, with D possibly matching TRBD1 (6 bases). The CDR3 runs 13 residues. CDR1 is MNHEY, CDR2 SVGAGI, per germline. The V end lost 2 bases, the J end lost 12 bases, and 11 bases lay between the germline ends. The CDR3 here is CASSYGGQEPLHF. CDR3 bases: TGTGCCAGCAGTTACGGGGGCCAAGAACCCCTCCACTTT.